These 30 T cell receptor beta chains were all obtained from the same sample, sequenced in a study of cytomegalovirus exposure and HLA in healthy donors. The PCR used 60 Vbeta and 13 Jbeta primers. The repertoire was sequenced with immunoSEQ multiplex PCR; TCRdb's copy has only in-frame clones and lacks some. Among around 130,000 clones, 75% to 80% were seen once, and the ten largest hold 0.8% to 0.95%. Sequencing used PBMCs. The receptors stem from a woman in her sixties in good health and CMV-seronegative.

DNA for the CDR3: TGCGCCAGCAGCTTGGGGGCCCGAGGGGGCTACACCTTC. Its protein product is CASSLGARGGYTF. V is TRBV5-1 and J is TRBJ1-2; D unclear. The V end was cut by 0 bases, the J end by 8 bases, with 11 bases between. The CDR3 length is 13 residues. Germline-derived CDR1 and CDR2 are SGHRS and YFSETQ. Full variable domain (rest looked up from reference TRBV5-1 and TRBJ1-2): KAGVTQTPRYLIKTRGQQVTLSCSPISGHRSVSWYQQTPGQGLQFLFEYFSETQRNKGNFPGRFSGRQFSNSRSEMNVSTLELGDSALYLCASSLGARGGYTFGSGTRLTVV.

This clone came up once. The J gene is TRBJ2-3, the V gene TRBV7-9, with 12 bases fitting TRBD2. This CDR3 region has 18 residues. Germline V CDR1 and CDR2: SEHNR, FQNEAQ (reference sequence). V gave up 5 bases and J gave up 3 bases; unmatched junction bases: 12. The CDR3 sequence is CASSPKGLAGGPTDTQYF. In DNA, the CDR3 is TGTGCCAGCAGCCCTAAAGGGCTAGCGGGAGGGCCGACAGATACGCAGTATTTT.

This clone has only a few counts. V usage is TRBV5-1 and J usage is TRBJ2-1; the match to TRBD2 covers 9 bases. Germline trimming cut 1 base from V and 5 bases from J; bases unmatched to any gene: 7. The V gene's germline CDR1 is SGHRS and CDR2 YFSETQ. This CDR3 has 16 residues. The CDR3 spells CASSLPPSGNNNEQFF. The CDR3, as DNA: TGCGCCAGCAGCTTGCCTCCTAGCGGGAACAACAATGAGCAGTTCTTC.

V usage is TRBV4-1 and J usage is TRBJ2-3, with 11 nucleotides matching TRBD1. Germline V gene lookup returns CDR1 MGHRA and CDR2 YSYEKL. CDR3 size: 19 residues. Unmatched junction bases numbered 9, after V lost 1 base and J lost 0 bases. The CDR3 sequence: CASSQVPSGTGGSTDTQYF. The CDR3 DNA is TGCGCCAGCAGCCAAGTTCCGAGCGGGACAGGGGGTAGCACAGATACGCAGTATTTT.

The chain joins TRBV18 to TRBJ2-1, with D perhaps TRBD2 (5 bases). The CDR3 has 15 residues. The germline gives CDR1 KGHSH, CDR2 LQKENI. With 0 bases removed from V and 7 bases from J, the gap between germline ends came to 13 bases. DNA of the CDR3: TGTGCCAGCTCACCACCCGGGGTAAGAAGTAATGAGCAGTTCTTC. It translates to CASSPPGVRSNEQFF.

CDR3 nucleotide sequence: TGTGCCAGCTCACCACGAGAGGGTCTCGCTGAAGCTTTCTTT. This sequence encodes CASSPREGLAEAFF. The chain is built from TRBV18 and TRBJ1-1; no reliable D call. V was pared by 1 base and J by 6 bases, with 12 bases between. Germline V gene data show CDR1 as KGHSH and CDR2 as LQKENI. This CDR3 comprises 14 residues.

V gene TRBV6-6 combines with J gene TRBJ1-1, with 9 positions matching TRBD1. This CDR3 is built from 14 residues. Germline CDR1 is MNHNY and CDR2 is SVGAGI (reference sequence). J lost 1 base, V lost 5 bases, and 2 bases had no gene match. CDR3 in amino acids: CASSRTGANTEAFF. Here the CDR3 DNA reads TGTGCCAGCAGTAGGACAGGGGCGAACACTGAAGCTTTCTTT.

V is TRBV28 and J is TRBJ1-4, with D uncertain. The CDR3 has 13 residues. Trimming took off 4 bases at V and 8 bases at J, with 11 bases between the two ends. CDR1 is MDHEN, CDR2 SYDVKM, per germline. CDR3 region: CASSSPAGEKLFF. DNA for the CDR3: TGTGCCAGCAGTTCGCCGGCGGGAGAAAAACTGTTTTTT.

The chain is built from TRBV2 and TRBJ1-1, with 7 bases identical to TRBD1. This CDR3 has 18 residues. In germline, CDR1 is SNHLY, CDR2 FYNNEI. After removal of 6 bases from V and 0 bases from J, the junction contained 16 bases not matched to a gene. The CDR3 loop is CASRKRGLKNGMNTEAFF. The CDR3, as DNA: TGTGCCAGCAGAAAAAGGGGGCTAAAAAACGGGATGAACACTGAAGCTTTCTTT.

J is TRBJ2-3 and V is TRBV27; D is possibly TRBD2 (5 bases). Germline CDR1 reads MNHEY; CDR2 reads SMNVEV (reference sequence). V was cut by 8 bases and J by 7 bases, with 10 bases left in between. The length of the CDR3 is 11 residues. The CDR3 DNA sequence: TGTGCCAGCCCTCCGGGGAATACGCAGTATTTT. This translates into CASPPGNTQYF.

The V call is TRBV15, the J call TRBJ2-7, with D possibly being TRBD2 (5 bases). The CDR3 sequence is 14 residues long. Germline V gives CDR1 LNHNV, CDR2 YYDKDF (reference sequence). Trimming removed 0 bases at V and 3 bases at J, with 9 bases between. CDR3 sequence reads: CATSRDLGVYEQYF. The CDR3 DNA sequence: TGTGCCACCAGCAGAGATCTGGGAGTCTACGAGCAGTACTTC.

V usage is TRBV5-1 and J usage is TRBJ1-5; a weak D match, TRBD1 (6 bases). The CDR3 spans 14 residues. Germline V gene sequence: CDR1 SGHRS, CDR2 YFSETQ. Trimming removed 0 bases at V and 4 bases at J, with 8 bases between. The DNA of the CDR3 is TGCGCCAGCAGCTTGGAAGGGGGTAATCAGCCCCAGCATTTT. Translated: CASSLEGGNQPQHF. The full variable domain, in which reference TRBV5-1 and TRBJ1-5 provide the parts outside the CDR3, is KAGVTQTPRYLIKTRGQQVTLSCSPISGHRSVSWYQQTPGQGLQFLFEYFSETQRNKGNFPGRFSGRQFSNSRSEMNVSTLELGDSALYLCASSLEGGNQPQHFGDGTRLSIL.

This clone has just a few counts. The gene calls are TRBV6-1 and TRBJ1-5, with D unclear. Trimming removed 2 bases at V and 0 bases at J, with 14 bases between. Germline CDR1 is MNHNS and CDR2 is SASEGT. The CDR3 sequence is 17 residues long. The CDR3 DNA follows: TGTGCCAGCAGTGAAAGGCAGCCCGGGTATAGCAATCAGCCCCAGCATTTT. The encoded protein is CASSERQPGYSNQPQHF.

The chain couples TRBV15 to TRBJ1-2, with no clear D. The CDR3 is made up of 15 amino acids. Germline assignment: CDR1 LNHNV and CDR2 YYDKDF (reference sequence). The V end was cut by 0 bases, the J end by 4 bases, with 12 bases between. The CDR3 spells CATSRDGGGLYGYTF. In DNA, the CDR3 is TGTGCCACCAGCAGAGATGGCGGAGGCCTCTATGGCTACACCTTC.

The V gene is TRBV6-1, the J gene TRBJ2-7; D unclear. Germline CDR1 reads MNHNS; CDR2 reads SASEGT. This CDR3 is 12 amino acids long. The V end was cut by 1 base, the J end by 3 bases, with 4 bases between. The DNA for the CDR3 is TGTGCCAGCAGTGAAGTAGACTACGAGCAGTACTTC. Amino acids: CASSEVDYEQYF.

Notes on this clone: One junction end does not reproduce the germline sequence, and a read error may be involved. The chain has TRBV28 and TRBJ2-1; D ambiguous. The CDR3 is 12 amino acids. Germline CDR1 reads MDHEN; CDR2 reads SYDVKM. CDR3 sequence: CASRFRVNEQFF. Here the CDR3 DNA reads TGTGCCAGCCGTTTTCGGGTCAATGAGCAGTTCTTC. The complete variable domain, with remaining parts taken from reference TRBV28 and TRBJ2-1, reads DVKVTQSSRYLVKRTGEKVFLECVQDMDHENMFWYRQDPGLGLRLIYFSYDVKMKEKGDIPEGYSVSREKKERFSLILESASTNQTSMYLCASRFRVNEQFFGPGTRLTVL.

The V gene is TRBV30, the J gene TRBJ1-3; no firm D call. The CDR3 runs 12 residues. Trimming removed 4 bases from V and 3 bases from J, with 7 bases in between. Looked up from germline, CDR1 is GTSNPN and CDR2 is SVGIG (reference sequence). The CDR3 sequence: CAWNQDGNTIYF. CDR3 in DNA: TGTGCCTGGAATCAGGATGGAAACACCATATATTTT.

In its sample, this clone was seen once. The chain couples TRBV30 to TRBJ2-3; 10 bases are a match to TRBD2. Germline V gene lookup returns CDR1 GTSNPN and CDR2 SVGIG (reference sequence). This CDR3 region has 16 residues. Trimming took 3 bases from V and 0 from J; bases not matched to a gene: 6. The CDR3 bases are TGTGCCTGGAGCCAGGGACTAGCGAGTAGCACAGATACGCAGTATTTT. Translation gives CAWSQGLASSTDTQYF.

The CDR3 nucleotides are TGTGCCACCAGCAGAGCTCCCCAAGAGACCCAGTACTTC. This encodes CATSRAPQETQYF. This chain links TRBV15 with TRBJ2-5; D remains ambiguous. Trimming removed 1 base from V and 1 base from J, with 4 bases in between. This CDR3 spans 13 amino acids. Germline CDR1 LNHNV, CDR2 YYDKDF (reference sequence).

The chain recombines TRBV11-2 with TRBJ1-2; D is unresolved. The CDR3 consists of 11 residues. In germline, CDR1 is SGHAT, CDR2 FQNNGV. Trimming took off 5 bases at V and 7 bases at J, with 8 bases between the two ends. CDR3 loop: CASSAGFGYTF. CDR3 bases: TGTGCCAGCAGCGCGGGCTTTGGCTACACCTTC.

The chain recombines TRBV2 with TRBJ1-5, with 11 nucleotides matching TRBD1. From germline, CDR1 is SNHLY and CDR2 FYNNEI. The CDR3 loop spans 14 amino acids. J gave up 6 bases and V 4 bases, and 2 bases lay outside the gene matches. CDR3 in amino acids: CASSAGTGGQPQHF. The CDR3, as DNA: TGTGCCAGCAGTGCAGGGACAGGGGGTCAGCCCCAGCATTTT.

The V and J genes are TRBV18 and TRBJ1-2; D perhaps matches TRBD1 (6 bases). The CDR3 is made up of 13 amino acids. V was shortened by 2 bases and J by 3 bases, with 7 bases between the two germline ends. In germline, CDR1 is KGHSH, CDR2 LQKENI. CDR3 in amino acids: CASSPRTDYGYTF. The CDR3 DNA is TGTGCCAGCTCACCAAGGACAGACTATGGCTACACCTTC.

The rearrangement links TRBV27 to TRBJ1-5; possibly TRBD1 for D (5 bases). Per the germline V gene, CDR1 is MNHEY and CDR2 is SMNVEV (reference sequence). V was trimmed by 7 bases and J by 3 bases, leaving 19 bases between them. This CDR3 region has 16 residues. CDR3 DNA sequence: TGTGCCAGCATCCCGACGGGGGTCCCGTCCAATCAGCCCCAGCATTTT. This codes for CASIPTGVPSNQPQHF.

This clone showed up just once. The chain employs TRBV7-3 and TRBJ2-1; a possible D gene is TRBD2 (6 bases). The germline V and J ends were trimmed by 4 bases and 1 base, with 11 bases remaining between them. In germline, CDR1 is SGHTA, CDR2 FQGTGA. The CDR3 extends over 15 amino acids. Here the CDR3 DNA reads TGTGCCAGCAGCTCGGTAGCGGCATCCTACAATGAGCAGTTCTTC. It specifies CASSSVAASYNEQFF.

The CDR3: CASTLLTGGPNYGYTF. The CDR3 bases are TGTGCCAGCACATTATTGACAGGGGGGCCTAACTATGGCTACACCTTC. This chain uses TRBV2 with TRBJ1-2, with 9 bases matching TRBD1. Germline lookup yields CDR1 SNHLY and CDR2 FYNNEI. The V and J ends lost 7 bases and 0 bases, in that order; junction bases with no gene match: 9. This CDR3 region has 16 residues.

The V and J genes are TRBV27 and TRBJ2-7, with 8 bases that match TRBD2. The V gene end was trimmed by 5 bases and the J gene end by 0 bases; junction bases not matched to a gene: 6. This CDR3 spans 15 amino acids. In germline, CDR1 is MNHEY, CDR2 SMNVEV (reference sequence). The CDR3 spells CASSPGGLGSYEQYF. The CDR3 DNA reads as TGTGCCAGCAGTCCGGGGGGGCTAGGCTCCTACGAGCAGTACTTC.

This clone has a handful of counts. This chain connects TRBV25-1 to TRBJ2-3; 9 nucleotides align to TRBD2. This CDR3 region has 15 residues. Germline assignment: CDR1 MGHDK and CDR2 SYGVNS. The V gene end was trimmed by 5 bases and the J gene end by 6 bases; junction bases not matched to a gene: 9. CDR3 sequence reads: CASSTLAGPGDTQYF. DNA for the CDR3: TGTGCCAGCAGTACTCTAGCGGGACCGGGGGATACGCAGTATTTT.

J is TRBJ2-7 and V is TRBV29-1, with D perhaps matching TRBD2 (6 bases). Germline lookup yields CDR1 SQVTM and CDR2 ANQGSEA. The CDR3 has 15 amino acids. V was clipped by 4 bases and J by 0 bases, with 16 bases between them. CDR3 region: CSVVIAVLPSYEQYF. DNA of the CDR3: TGCAGCGTTGTAATAGCGGTACTCCCCTCCTACGAGCAGTACTTC.

V usage is TRBV19 and J usage is TRBJ2-2; 8 bases align to TRBD2. J gave up 0 bases and V 7 bases, and 7 bases lay outside the gene matches. The CDR3 totals 16 residues. The germline gives CDR1 LNHDA, CDR2 SQIVND (reference sequence). The CDR3 DNA reads as TGTGCCAGTATACTTAGCGGGGTATCGAACACCGGGGAGCTGTTTTTT. This codes for CASILSGVSNTGELFF.

A remark on this clone: The sample carries other DNA sequences with the same CDR3. The chain recombines TRBV10-1 with TRBJ2-6, with D unresolved. Between the trimmed V and J ends, which lost 0 bases and 0 bases, there was a span of 6 bases. CDR1 and CDR2 (germline): WNHNN, SYGVQD (reference sequence). The CDR3 spans 16 residues. CDR3 amino acids: CASSESRTSGANVLTF. The CDR3 bases are TGCGCCAGCAGTGAGTCGCGAACCTCTGGGGCCAACGTCCTGACTTTC.